The source of this T cell receptor (beta chain) is a study of blood T cells in healthy people across ages. A J-beta primer mix and a sample-barcoded 5' primer were used in a second PCR of about 7 to 11 cycles. MiXCR was run by TCRdb on the 5' RACE reads, yielding one entry per CDR3 protein. Seen here are more than 1,400,000 distinct CDR3 sequences, 35% to 45% observed once, and the top ten hold 7.9%. The sample comprised blood. The sequence was obtained from a woman younger than 30 in good health.

The CDR3 DNA sequence: TGTGCCAGCAGCTTAGCGTTATTCCTAGAAAACACCGGGGAGCTGTTTTTT. This codes for CASSLALFLENTGELFF. This chain connects TRBV7-9 to TRBJ2-2; D ambiguous. Germline V gene sequence: CDR1 SEHNR, CDR2 FQNEAQ (reference sequence). The V end was cut by 0 bases, the J end by 2 bases, with 13 bases between. The CDR3 length is 17 residues.